These 24 T cell receptor beta chains were all obtained from the same sample, sequenced in a study of identical twins. TCRdb reprocessed the 5' RACE reads via MiXCR and lists one record per CDR3 protein. The table has about 570,000 distinct CDR3 sequences, roughly 9.5% seen once. These data are also associated with another study on yellow fever vaccine responses in identical twins.

The specimen was PBMCs. These TCRs come from a woman aged 18-29 years in good health.

Many counts were recorded for this clonotype. The chain has TRBV5-1 and TRBJ2-1; weak D call: TRBD2 (5 bases). CDR1 is SGHRS and CDR2 is YFSETQ in the germline V gene. Trimming left V 4 bases short and J 6 bases short, with 11 bases between. The CDR3 extends over 13 amino acids. CDR3 in DNA: TGCGCCAGCAGCCGAAGCGGATCCAATGAGCAGTTCTTC. The encoded protein is CASSRSGSNEQFF.

This clonotype was observed a handful of times. The genes are TRBV7-9 and TRBJ2-3, with D unresolved. Germline V gene data show CDR1 as SEHNR and CDR2 as FQNEAQ (reference sequence). The V and J ends lost 4 bases and 1 base respectively, with 12 bases between them. This CDR3 is built from 15 residues. The CDR3 nucleotides read TGTGCCAGCAGCTCCACAGTCACTCGCACAGATACGCAGTATTTT. This codes for CASSSTVTRTDTQYF.

This clonotype was seen many times. The chain combines TRBV6-2 or TRBV6-3 with TRBJ2-4; TRBD1 or TRBD2 may be the D gene (7 bases each). Germline V gene data show CDR1 as MNHEY and CDR2 as SVGEGT. The CDR3 sequence is 14 residues long. Trimming shortened V by 2 bases and J by 8 bases, and 13 bases separated the two germline ends. The CDR3 here is CASSYRQGGDIQYF. In DNA form, the CDR3 reads TGTGCCAGCAGTTACCGACAGGGAGGGGACATTCAGTACTTC.

This clonotype was seen at least ten times. The chain links TRBV10-3 to TRBJ2-5; 8 bases fit TRBD1. V shed 3 bases, J shed 4 bases, and the junction held 4 bases outside the gene matches. This CDR3 comprises 14 residues. Germline-derived CDR1 and CDR2 are ENHRY and SYGVKD. The CDR3 DNA reads as TGTGCCATCAGTGAAGGACAGGGCGGAGAGACCCAGTACTTC. Translating gives CAISEGQGGETQYF.

This clonotype showed up many times. The CDR3, as DNA: TGCGCCAGCAGCCCTACTAGCATCCCGCCCTACAATGAGCAGTTCTTC. Its translation is CASSPTSIPPYNEQFF. The V call is TRBV5-1, the J call TRBJ2-1, with D perhaps TRBD2 (6 bases). Germline V gene sequence: CDR1 SGHRS, CDR2 YFSETQ. Trimming left V 4 bases short and J 2 bases short, with 16 bases between. The CDR3 length is 16 residues.

This clonotype was counted many times. This chain links TRBV3-1 with TRBJ1-1; D unclear. There are 12 residues in the CDR3. Germline loops: CDR1 LGHDT, CDR2 YNNKEL (reference sequence). The V and J ends lost 1 base and 3 bases respectively, with 3 bases between them. Written as DNA, the CDR3 is TGTGCCAGCAGCCAAGTAGACACTGAAGCTTTCTTT. It specifies CASSQVDTEAFF.

This clonotype was observed a handful of times. The chain couples TRBV5-1 to TRBJ2-2; TRBD1 or TRBD2 may be the D gene (5 bases each). The CDR3 runs to 16 residues. CDR1 and CDR2 (germline): SGHRS, YFSETQ. V shed 0 bases and J shed 5 bases, with 14 bases lying between them. The CDR3 nucleotides read TGCGCCAGCAGCTTGGACGGGACCTCTAGGACCGGGGAGCTGTTTTTT. Translation: CASSLDGTSRTGELFF. The entire variable domain, with the rest obtained from reference TRBV5-1 and TRBJ2-2, is as follows: KAGVTQTPRYLIKTRGQQVTLSCSPISGHRSVSWYQQTPGQGLQFLFEYFSETQRNKGNFPGRFSGRQFSNSRSEMNVSTLELGDSALYLCASSLDGTSRTGELFFGEGSRLTVL.

This clonotype has a handful of counts. V usage is TRBV20-1 and J usage is TRBJ1-4; D might be TRBD1 (5 bases). Trimming cost V 6 bases and J 8 bases, with 28 bases left between them. Per the germline V gene, CDR1 is DFQATT and CDR2 is SNEGSKA (reference sequence). The CDR3 loop spans 17 amino acids. In DNA, the CDR3 is TGCAGTGCCGAGCCCTTTTGGGGGGGGTACCCGGGGGAAAAACTGTTTTTT. As protein: CSAEPFWGGYPGEKLFF.

This clonotype showed up just a few times. The J gene is TRBJ2-3, the V gene TRBV18, with D perhaps matching TRBD2 (6 bases). Germline V gene data show CDR1 as KGHSH and CDR2 as LQKENI. This CDR3 comprises 17 residues. V gave up 0 bases and J gave up 2 bases, with 15 bases separating them. The CDR3 region has the DNA TGTGCCAGCTCACCACCGGGGACTGGCGGGTACACAGATACGCAGTATTTT. This sequence encodes CASSPPGTGGYTDTQYF.

This clonotype has at least ten counts. The rearrangement links TRBV7-6 to TRBJ2-1; D may be TRBD1 (5 bases). CDR3 length equals 17 residues. V dropped 1 base and J dropped 6 bases, with 19 bases sitting between them. From germline, CDR1 is SGHVS and CDR2 FNYEAQ. CDR3 amino acids: CASSLVGGQGGVNEQFF. CDR3 DNA: TGTGCCAGCAGCTTAGTCGGCGGCCAGGGTGGGGTCAATGAGCAGTTCTTC.

The V call is TRBV12-3 or TRBV12-4, the J call TRBJ1-1, with 9 nucleotides matching TRBD1. V gave up 5 bases and J gave up 0 bases; unmatched junction bases: 4. This CDR3 region has 15 residues. CDR3 nucleotides: TGTGCCAGCAGTCCCCGGGACAGGGTGAACACTGAAGCTTTCTTT. This translates into CASSPRDRVNTEAFF.

Note on this clonotype: A read error may produce the germline difference seen at one junction end. The chain is built from TRBV7-7 and TRBJ2-5; no clear D. In germline, CDR1 is SSHAT, CDR2 FNYEAQ (reference sequence). CDR3 size: 13 residues. In DNA, the CDR3 is TGTGCTAGCAGCCCGATCGGGTGGGAGACCCAGTACTTC. Translating it yields CASSPIGWETQYF.

This clonotype was counted ten times or more. J is TRBJ2-2 and V is TRBV3-1, with unresolved D. Germline V gives CDR1 LGHDT, CDR2 YNNKEL (reference sequence). The V end was cut by 1 base, the J end by 6 bases, with 9 bases between. This CDR3 has 14 amino acids. CDR3 residues: CASSQVHASGELFF. The CDR3 nucleotides are TGTGCCAGCAGCCAAGTTCACGCTTCCGGGGAGCTGTTTTTT.

This clonotype was seen only a few times. The chain is built from TRBV7-8 and TRBJ2-2; 7 bases are a match to TRBD2. Germline V CDR1 and CDR2: SGHVS, FQNEAQ. The CDR3 consists of 17 residues. Trimming cost V 2 bases and J 9 bases; bases outside gene matches: 15. The CDR3 loop reads CASSLFGLGGGGRELFF. CDR3 sequence (DNA): TGTGCCAGCAGCTTATTTGGACTAGGTGGCGGTGGTCGGGAGCTGTTTTTT.

The chain joins TRBV18 to TRBJ2-7, with 7 bases fitting TRBD1. Trimming cost V 0 bases and J 0 bases; bases outside gene matches: 11. Germline V CDR1 and CDR2: KGHSH, LQKENI. The CDR3 consists of 18 residues. The CDR3 reads CASSPPILGQESSYEQYF. The CDR3 DNA sequence: TGTGCCAGCTCACCACCGATTCTAGGACAGGAGAGCTCCTACGAGCAGTACTTC.

This clonotype showed up just a few times. The V gene is TRBV7-2, the J gene TRBJ2-3, with D possibly matching TRBD2 (6 bases). This CDR3 has 16 residues. Germline CDR1 reads SGHTA; CDR2 reads FQGNSA. Trimming removed 3 bases from V and 5 bases from J, with 18 bases in between. This chain's CDR3 is CASSFGGSGQGDTQYF. The CDR3, as DNA: TGTGCCAGCAGCTTCGGTGGTAGCGGTCAAGGAGATACGCAGTATTTT.

In nucleotides, the CDR3 is TGTGCCACCAGCAACTTAGTAGGGGCAGATACGCAGTATTTT. It encodes CATSNLVGADTQYF. The chain has TRBV15 and TRBJ2-3, with D maybe TRBD1 (5 bases). Germline V gene data show CDR1 as LNHNV and CDR2 as YYDKDF (reference sequence). The V and J ends lost 4 bases and 4 bases respectively, with 12 bases between them. This CDR3 spans 14 amino acids.

In regard to this clonotype: A junction end diverges from the germline sequence, so it may reflect a read error. This chain connects TRBV10-3 to TRBJ2-6; 7 nucleotides match TRBD1. CDR3 length: 16 residues. Germline lookup yields CDR1 ENHRY and CDR2 SYGVKD. The DNA of the CDR3 is TGTGCCGTCAGTGAGGCGTACAGGGGTGGGGCCAACGTCCTGACTTTC. This sequence encodes CAVSEAYRGGANVLTF.

The V and J genes are TRBV15 and TRBJ2-3, with D hard to call. V lost 0 bases and J lost 3, with 13 bases in between. Germline V gives CDR1 LNHNV, CDR2 YYDKDF (reference sequence). The CDR3 is 16 amino acids. As DNA, the CDR3 is TGTGCCACCAGCAGAGATCAAGGAGCAGGTACAGATACGCAGTATTTT. Translating gives CATSRDQGAGTDTQYF.

This clonotype was observed a few times. The chain links TRBV7-2 to TRBJ2-1; D possibly corresponds to TRBD1 (7 bases). This CDR3 contains 14 residues. Germline CDR1 reads SGHTA; CDR2 reads FQGNSA. Trimming removed 5 bases at V and 6 bases at J, with 14 bases between. CDR3 bases: TGTGCCAGCAGCATAAGACAGGGAGGCAATGAGCAGTTCTTC. It translates to CASSIRQGGNEQFF.

This clonotype was seen a handful of times. The J gene is TRBJ2-3, the V gene TRBV7-2; D call uncertain. The CDR3 spans 13 residues. Trimming cost V 1 base and J 8 bases, with 10 bases left between them. CDR1 SGHTA and CDR2 FQGNSA come from the germline V gene. This chain's CDR3 is CASSLEGAGTQYF. CDR3 bases: TGTGCCAGCAGCTTAGAGGGCGCCGGTACGCAGTATTTT. The variable domain in full, completed from reference TRBV7-2 and TRBJ2-3, reads GAGVSQSPSNKVTEKGKDVELRCDPISGHTALYWYRQSLGQGLEFLIYFQGNSAPDKSGLPSDRFSAERTGGSVSTLTIQRTQQEDSAVYLCASSLEGAGTQYFGPGTRLTVL.

In this sample, this clonotype turned up a few times. J is TRBJ2-1 and V is TRBV5-1; 8 positions match TRBD1. The CDR3 is 15 residues long. CDR1 SGHRS and CDR2 YFSETQ come from the germline V gene. J was trimmed by 7 bases and V by 5 bases; bases with no gene match: 11. CDR3 amino acids: CASRSDRVPDNEQFF. CDR3 DNA sequence: TGCGCCAGCAGGTCGGACAGGGTCCCCGATAATGAGCAGTTCTTC.

V and J are TRBV18 and TRBJ1-1, with 9 nucleotides matching TRBD1. After removal of 3 bases from V and 5 bases from J, the junction contained 7 bases not matched to a gene. The CDR3 loop spans 15 amino acids. Germline V lookup: CDR1 KGHSH, CDR2 LQKENI. The CDR3 DNA sequence: TGTGCCAGCTCACCGACGACAGGGGGAAAAACTGAAGCTTTCTTT. Translated, it gives CASSPTTGGKTEAFF.

This clonotype was counted ten times or more. The chain uses TRBV20-1 and TRBJ2-1; no firm D call. With 1 base removed from V and 1 base from J, the gap between germline ends came to 8 bases. In germline, CDR1 is DFQATT, CDR2 SNEGSKA (reference sequence). The CDR3 consists of 14 residues. CDR3 nucleotide sequence: TGCAGTGCTAGAGGCTCCCTATCCTACAATGAGCAGTTCTTC. Translation: CSARGSLSYNEQFF.